These 27 T cell receptor beta chains were all obtained from the same sample, sequenced in a study of blood T cell repertoires in COVID-19. Sequenced by immunoSEQ multiplex PCR; TCRdb stores in-frame clones only, minus some. This sample yields approximately 240,000 clones, of which 75% to 90% are seen a single time; roughly 3% belongs to the top ten. The sequenced sample was peripheral blood. These receptors all stem from a woman aged 25 to 39 who had recovered from COVID-19.

For the CDR3, the DNA is TGTGCCAGCAGTAAAAAAATAGGGGGGGGAGAGGAAAAACTGTTTTTT. Translating it yields CASSKKIGGGEEKLFF. J is TRBJ1-4 and V is TRBV25-1; D is possibly TRBD1 (6 bases). The CDR3 length is 16 residues. Per the germline V gene, CDR1 is MGHDK and CDR2 is SYGVNS. Trimming cost V 5 bases and J 8 bases, with 21 bases left between them.

The V call is TRBV2, the J call TRBJ2-2; D is perhaps TRBD1 (7 bases). V shed 6 bases and J shed 2 bases, with 13 bases lying between them. Looked up from germline, CDR1 is SNHLY and CDR2 is FYNNEI. This CDR3 has 15 amino acids. The CDR3 loop is CASSRGTVNTGELFF. CDR3 coding DNA: TGTGCCAGCAGCCGCGGGACAGTTAACACCGGGGAGCTGTTTTTT.

The chain carries TRBV29-1 and TRBJ1-1; 12 bases match TRBD1. Germline assignment: CDR1 SQVTM and CDR2 ANQGSEA. V gave up 7 bases and J gave up 0 bases; unmatched junction bases: 0. This CDR3 is 13 amino acids long. CDR3: CSGDRGLNTEAFF. The CDR3 nucleotides are TGCAGCGGGGACAGGGGGCTGAACACTGAAGCTTTCTTT. The full variable domain, rest sourced from reference TRBV29-1 and TRBJ1-1, is SAVISQKPSRDICQRGTSLTIQCQVDSQVTMMFWYRQQPGQSLTLIATANQGSEATYESGFVIDKFPISRPNLTFSTLTVSNMSPEDSSIYLCSGDRGLNTEAFFGQGTRLTVV.

The chain combines TRBV3-1 (or the pseudogene TRBV3-2) with TRBJ1-4; D unclear. Germline CDR1 and CDR2: LGHDT and YNNKEL (reference sequence). The CDR3 is 12 amino acids. V lost 1 base to trimming and J lost 10 bases, with 7 bases between them. Here the CDR3 reads CASSQGARKLFF. CDR3 nucleotide sequence: TGTGCCAGCAGCCAAGGAGCGAGAAAACTGTTTTTT.

The chain joins TRBV6-5 to TRBJ2-3; D is uncertain. There are 12 residues in the CDR3. Germline V gives CDR1 MNHEY, CDR2 SVGAGI. Trimming left V 5 bases short and J 3 bases short, with 6 bases between. This CDR3 reads CASSLVTDTQYF. The CDR3 region has the DNA TGTGCCAGCAGTCTAGTAACAGATACGCAGTATTTT.

This chain uses TRBV9 with TRBJ1-2, with 7 bases fitting TRBD1. The CDR3 consists of 13 residues. V dropped 4 bases and J dropped 8; count of bases not matched to a gene: 8. CDR1 is SGDLS and CDR2 is YYNGEE in the germline V gene. In nucleotides, the CDR3 is TGTGCCAGCAGCCTCGACAGGGTAGGGGGCTACACCTTC. Protein sequence: CASSLDRVGGYTF.

This CDR3 is CASSSRTESYTEAFF. In nucleotides, the CDR3 is TGTGCCAGCAGTTCCCGGACAGAAAGTTACACTGAAGCTTTCTTT. The rearrangement joins TRBV6-5 to TRBJ1-1, with D possibly matching TRBD1 (6 bases). Germline CDR1 is MNHEY and CDR2 is SVGAGI. V was cut by 4 bases and J by 3 bases, with 15 bases left in between. This CDR3 region has 15 residues.

The chain's CDR3 is CASSPEEDYYNEQFF. The CDR3 DNA follows: TGTGCCAGCAGCCCCGAGGAAGATTACTACAATGAGCAGTTCTTC. The chain combines TRBV7-8 with TRBJ2-1; D call uncertain. The CDR3 sequence is 15 residues long. Trimming pared 5 bases from V and 3 bases from J, leaving 14 bases between. Per germline, CDR1 SGHVS and CDR2 FQNEAQ.

The chain recombines TRBV7-9 with TRBJ2-1; TRBD1 agrees at 9 bases. This CDR3 spans 15 amino acids. Trimming at V came to 4 bases and at J to 8 bases, leaving 9 bases not matched to a gene. CDR1 SEHNR and CDR2 FQNEAQ come from the germline V gene (reference sequence). The CDR3 is CASSSTGGGGDEQFF. CDR3 DNA sequence: TGTGCCAGCAGCTCTACAGGGGGCGGAGGCGATGAGCAGTTCTTC.

The rearrangement uses TRBV5-4 and TRBJ2-3; 7 bases match TRBD1. The CDR3 contains 14 residues. The germline V gene has CDR1 SGHNT and CDR2 YYREEE (reference sequence). V lost 4 bases and J lost 5; bases outside the gene matches: 7. CDR3: CASSQGQLEDTQYF. The CDR3 DNA follows: TGTGCCAGCAGCCAGGGACAGTTGGAAGATACGCAGTATTTT.

The rearrangement links TRBV5-1 to TRBJ1-3; 10 bases line up with TRBD1. The trim removed 4 bases at V and 2 bases at J, leaving 6 bases unmatched. There are 16 residues in the CDR3. Germline V lookup: CDR1 SGHRS, CDR2 YFSETQ. CDR3 protein: CASSPRQGAAGNTIYF. The CDR3 nucleotides read TGCGCCAGCAGCCCCCGACAGGGGGCAGCTGGAAACACCATATATTTT.

The chain links TRBV18 to TRBJ1-2; D possibly corresponds to TRBD1 (6 bases). CDR1 and CDR2 from the germline V gene are KGHSH and LQKENI. The length of the CDR3 is 16 residues. V was shortened by 2 bases and J by 7 bases, with 20 bases between the two germline ends. CDR3 bases: TGTGCCAGCTCACCAATAGACAGGCCTTTCGATGGTGGCTACACCTTC. It codes for CASSPIDRPFDGGYTF. Variable domain in full (rest from reference TRBV18 and TRBJ1-2): NAGVMQNPRHLVRRRGQEARLRCSPMKGHSHVYWYRQLPEEGLKFMVYLQKENIIDESGMPKERFSAEFPKEGPSILRIQQVVRGDSAAYFCASSPIDRPFDGGYTFGSGTRLTVV.

The chain employs TRBV9 and TRBJ1-5; no definite D call. The V gene lost 0 bases and the J gene lost 4 bases, with 8 bases spanning the gap. This CDR3 is 14 amino acids long. Germline lookup yields CDR1 SGDLS and CDR2 YYNGEE. The CDR3 DNA reads as TGTGCCAGCAGCGTAGGGCCTTCTAATCAGCCCCAGCATTTT. Translating it yields CASSVGPSNQPQHF.

J is TRBJ2-7 and V is TRBV5-1, with a tentative D call TRBD2 (6 bases). The CDR3 consists of 15 residues. V was clipped by 4 bases and J by 3 bases, with 17 bases between them. Germline assignment: CDR1 SGHRS and CDR2 YFSETQ. The CDR3 region has the DNA TGCGCCAGCAGCCTGGCGGTGACTAGTGTCTACGAGCAGTACTTC. Protein product: CASSLAVTSVYEQYF.

The gene calls are TRBV4-3 and TRBJ2-7; D perhaps matches TRBD2 (6 bases). Germline V CDR1 and CDR2: LGHNA, YSLEER. There are 15 residues in the CDR3. V lost 0 bases and J lost 4, with 13 bases in between. The CDR3 loop reads CASSQDLGGYYEQYF. DNA for the CDR3: TGCGCCAGCAGCCAAGATCTAGGAGGGTATTACGAGCAGTACTTC.

The chain has TRBV2 and TRBJ2-5, with D unresolved. CDR3 length: 15 amino acids. The germline gives CDR1 SNHLY, CDR2 FYNNEI. Trimming shortened V by 4 bases and J by 2 bases, and 14 bases separated the two germline ends. The DNA of the CDR3 is TGTGCCAGCAGTGTTGGGTTCAGGAAACAAGAGACCCAGTACTTC. Protein: CASSVGFRKQETQYF.

The chain uses TRBV2 and TRBJ2-5; 9 bases fit TRBD2. The J segment lost 4 bases and the V segment lost 8 bases, leaving 11 bases of the junction unmatched. The CDR3 runs 15 residues. The germline V gene encodes CDR1 SNHLY and CDR2 FYNNEI. The chain's CDR3 is CASLRAAGGPETQYF. DNA of the CDR3: TGTGCCAGCCTGAGGGCAGCGGGGGGTCCAGAGACCCAGTACTTC. Using reference TRBV2 and TRBJ2-5 for the parts outside the CDR3, the full variable domain is EPEVTQTPSHQVTQMGQEVILRCVPISNHLYFYWYRQILGQKVEFLVSFYNNEISEKSEIFDDQFSVERPDGSNFTLKIRSTKLEDSAMYFCASLRAAGGPETQYFGPGTRLLVL.

This sequence joins TRBV19 and TRBJ1-2, with D unresolved. The V gene lost 4 bases and the J gene lost 3 bases, with 24 bases spanning the gap. The CDR3 consists of 18 residues. Looked up from germline, CDR1 is LNHDA and CDR2 is SQIVND (reference sequence). The CDR3 DNA sequence: TGTGCCAGTAGTAGGTTCCAGTTATCGGGGAGTCGGGACTATGGCTACACCTTC. Its protein is CASSRFQLSGSRDYGYTF.

The V and J genes are TRBV5-4 and TRBJ1-6, with D maybe TRBD1 (5 bases). Trimming took off 2 bases at V and 5 bases at J, with 8 bases between the two ends. CDR1 and CDR2 from the germline V gene are SGHNT and YYREEE (reference sequence). This CDR3 is built from 14 residues. DNA of the CDR3: TGTGCCAGCAGCTTTGGCAGGGATAATTCACCCCTCCACTTT. As protein: CASSFGRDNSPLHF.

The gene calls are TRBV28 and TRBJ1-1; unclear D gene. Germline values: CDR1 MDHEN, CDR2 SYDVKM. The CDR3 extends over 14 amino acids. Trimming cost V 3 bases and J 1 base, with 9 bases left between them. CDR3: CASSFGGSNTEAFF. The CDR3 DNA reads as TGTGCCAGCAGTTTTGGAGGCTCGAACACTGAAGCTTTCTTT. The variable domain in full, with the rest retrieved from reference TRBV28 and TRBJ1-1, is DVKVTQSSRYLVKRTGEKVFLECVQDMDHENMFWYRQDPGLGLRLIYFSYDVKMKEKGDIPEGYSVSREKKERFSLILESASTNQTSMYLCASSFGGSNTEAFFGQGTRLTVV.

The chain joins TRBV9 to TRBJ1-1; TRBD1 agrees at 10 bases. Germline V gene data show CDR1 as SGDLS and CDR2 as YYNGEE. V lost 2 bases to trimming and J lost 6 bases; unmatched junction nucleotides: 10. The CDR3 totals 16 residues. Here the CDR3 reads CASSVLTGTGEAEAFF. The CDR3 nucleotides read TGTGCCAGCAGCGTCTTAACCGGGACAGGGGAGGCTGAAGCTTTCTTT.

The chain employs TRBV4-1 and TRBJ2-3; 7 bases are a match to TRBD2. V trimming: 3 bases; J trimming: 5 bases; junction bases outside the gene matches: 5. The CDR3 runs to 14 residues. Germline V CDR1 and CDR2: MGHRA, YSYEKL. The CDR3 region has the DNA TGCGCCAGCAGCCAGGGAGGGGCTGGAGATACGCAGTATTTT. Translation gives CASSQGGAGDTQYF.

Comments on this clone: This same CDR3 is encoded by further DNA sequences in the sample. The V call is TRBV5-1, the J call TRBJ2-7; TRBD1 might be the D (6 bases). This CDR3 comprises 14 residues. V shed 0 bases and J shed 1 base, with 8 bases lying between them. Per germline, CDR1 SGHRS and CDR2 YFSETQ. CDR3 protein: CASSLGQGSYEQYF. The CDR3 nucleotides read TGCGCCAGCAGCTTGGGGCAGGGGTCCTACGAGCAGTACTTC.

The chain combines TRBV5-6 with TRBJ1-6; a weak D match, TRBD1 (6 bases). V lost 1 base and J 9 bases, leaving 11 bases between the germline ends. There are 14 residues in the CDR3. CDR1 and CDR2 from the germline V gene are SGHDT and YYEEEE. The CDR3 spells CASSLSGGASPLHF. DNA for the CDR3: TGTGCCAGCAGCTTGTCTGGGGGGGCTTCACCCCTCCACTTT.

This chain connects TRBV5-1 to TRBJ2-1; 8 nucleotides align to TRBD1. CDR1 and CDR2 (germline): SGHRS, YFSETQ. V lost 4 bases, J lost 9 bases, and 15 bases stayed unmatched. This CDR3 has 16 residues. CDR3: CASSATTGALGGEQFF. The CDR3 DNA sequence: TGCGCCAGCAGCGCAACGACAGGGGCCCTAGGTGGTGAGCAGTTCTTC.

This chain joins TRBV5-1 and TRBJ2-1, with 7 bases aligning to TRBD2. The J segment lost 3 bases and the V segment lost 7 bases, leaving 10 bases of the junction unmatched. Germline V lookup: CDR1 SGHRS, CDR2 YFSETQ. This CDR3 region has 15 residues. CDR3 loop: CASSTGTKLYNEQFF. The CDR3 bases are TGCGCCAGCTCGACCGGGACTAAACTCTACAATGAGCAGTTCTTC.

The chain links TRBV2 to TRBJ2-1, with 9 nucleotides matching TRBD2. Trimming cost V 6 bases and J 12 bases; bases outside gene matches: 15. Germline V gene lookup returns CDR1 SNHLY and CDR2 FYNNEI. The CDR3 contains 15 residues. CDR3 loop: CASSRWLAGTDLQFF. DNA for the CDR3: TGTGCCAGCAGCCGGTGGCTAGCGGGGACTGATTTGCAGTTCTTC.